This T cell receptor beta chain was obtained from a study of Ad26.COV2.S vaccination and SARS-CoV-2 variants. At the level of the study: Dosing was one shot or two shots 56 days apart.

Treatment reported: 15 to 20 received Ad26.COV2.S at low or high dose, single or two shots; 5 received placebo; per-sample allocation not given. The study sampled participants on day 63 after the first vaccine or placebo injection. The sample came from a Boston adult aged 18-55 years. The J segment lost 5 bases and the V segment lost 5 bases, leaving 8 bases of the junction unmatched. Germline V gene lookup returns CDR1 SEHNR and CDR2 FQNEAQ (reference sequence). The CDR3 totals 14 residues. A word on this clone: The antigen is unknown.

Regarding the study as a whole: Recipients of either vaccine or placebo displayed similar breadth of non-spike TCRs.

Some clones are missing from TCRdb's copy, which holds only in-frame ones; the method was immunoSEQ multiplex PCR. The repertoire consists of roughly 680,000 clones, with roughly 90% occurring once and the leading ten covering approximately 1.5%. The sequence was obtained from a person aged 18-60 years who received the Ad26.COV2.S COVID-19 vaccine or a placebo. The sequencing used peripheral blood, collected in a trial of Ad26.COV2.S vaccine versus placebo. The genes are TRBV7-9 and TRBJ2-7; the match to TRBD2 covers 8 bases. CDR3 DNA: TGTGCCAGCAGCCTCAGCGGGAGAGGGGACGAGCAGTACTTC. Translating it yields CASSLSGRGDEQYF.